This TCR beta chain was recorded in a study of shared clonotypes between healthy human individuals. Replicate PCRs run on sorted subsets employed roughly 190 ng DNA, approximately 30,000 T cell genomes. In the authors' workflow: Filtering was not the same, since immunoSEQ gave junction-only sequences without quality scores. Some clones are missing from TCRdb's copy, which holds only in-frame ones; the method was immunoSEQ multiplex PCR. V and J calls and clone size are given by that table; D and trimming were obtained from the DNA. The repertoire holds 900,000 to 1,200,000 clones, approximately 80% seen once, with roughly 0.55% in the top ten. Study-level points and caveats: Naive CD4 clonotype sharing across a few donors was about 5.3%.

Both subsets, CD45RA+ naive and CD45RA-negative memory, were split from the CD4+ cells. Looked up from germline, CDR1 is GTSNPN and CDR2 is SVGIG (reference sequence). V was pared by 7 bases and J by 0 bases, with 13 bases between. The CDR3 is 14 residues long. This clone was picked up many times. Its antigen is not known. Sequenced material: memory CD4+ T cells from PBMCs. Specified subset: CD45RA-negative fraction. The chain uses TRBV30 and TRBJ1-5; D remains ambiguous. This sequence originates from a man aged 18 to 30 in good health. Some clones in this sample may be carry-over from other donors' samples. The CDR3 sequence: CAFTFGPSNQPQHF. The DNA of the CDR3 is TGTGCCTTCACCTTTGGACCTAGCAATCAGCCCCAGCATTTT.